A selection of T cell receptor beta chains follows, all from one sample in a study of blood T cell repertoires in COVID-19. This table comes from immunoSEQ multiplex PCR, and its TCRdb copy is limited to in-frame clones, with some not included. The table has tens of thousands of clones, around 85% seen once. The sample consisted of peripheral blood. All receptors come from a man aged 55 to 70 with acute or convalescent COVID-19. The CDR3 runs from the conserved cysteine through the conserved F or W. D genes are given only for firm matches. A clone size is listed for some rows: how often the clone was seen (once, few, many), or a class if it is expanded.

>NA|12|NA|TRBV6-2/TRBV6-3|TRBJ2-1
CASSTLAREQFF
TGTGCCAGCAGTACTCTAGCACGTGAGCAGTTCTTC
>TRBD1|18|NA|TRBV19|TRBJ1-1
CASSIGPGQEALNTEAFF
TGTGCCAGTAGTATCGGCCCCGGACAGGAAGCATTGAACACTGAAGCTTTCTTT
>TRBD2|17|NA|TRBV2|TRBJ2-7
CASSERSGGPPTYEQYF
TGTGCCAGCAGTGAAAGGAGCGGGGGGCCACCAACCTACGAGCAGTACTTC
>NA|15|NA|TRBV10-1|TRBJ1-4
CASSESRGGNEKLFF
TGCGCCAGCAGTGAGTCGAGGGGGGGGAACGAAAAACTGTTTTTT
>TRBD1|14|NA|TRBV29-1|TRBJ2-1
CSVSDRAVVSEQFF
TGCAGCGTTTCAGACAGGGCCGTTGTCAGCGAGCAGTTCTTC
>TRBD2|18|once|TRBV19|TRBJ2-5
CASSPGGLAGGPEETQYF
TGTGCCAGTAGTCCCGGGGGACTAGCGGGGGGGCCGGAAGAGACCCAGTACTTC
>NA|13|few|TRBV18|TRBJ1-6
CASSRDLDSPLHF
TGTGCCAGCTCTCGGGATTTGGATTCACCCCTCCACTTT
>NA|16|NA|TRBV21-1|TRBJ1-2
CASSKDLRQECYGYTF
TGTGCCAGCAGCAAGGATCTGAGACAGGAGTGCTATGGCTACACCTTC
>TRBD1|13|NA|TRBV3-1/TRBV3-2|TRBJ2-7
CASSTPTGIEQYF
TGTGCCAGCAGCACGCCGACAGGGATCGAGCAGTACTTC
>NA|15|once|TRBV19|TRBJ1-6
CAILKGGLLVGPLHF
TGTGCCATCCTGAAAGGGGGACTATTGGTAGGACCCCTCCACTTT
>TRBD1|18|NA|TRBV2|TRBJ2-6
CASSVLRQGFSGANVLTF
TGTGCCAGCAGTGTTTTGAGACAGGGTTTTTCTGGGGCCAACGTCCTGACTTTC
>NA|14|NA|TRBV7-2|TRBJ2-7
CASSSPRDSYEQYF
TGTGCCAGCAGCTCCCCGCGGGACAGCTACGAGCAGTACTTC
>NA|15|once|TRBV7-9|TRBJ2-7
CASSLVAGRTGEQYF
TGTGCCAGCAGCTTAGTGGCAGGGAGGACGGGCGAGCAGTACTTC
>NA|15|once|TRBV10-3|TRBJ1-1
CAISDTGNMNTEAFF
TGTGCCATCAGTGATACAGGAAACATGAACACTGAAGCTTTCTTT
>TRBD1|15|NA|TRBV6-2/TRBV6-3|TRBJ2-1
CASSSTGGTANEQFF
TGTGCCAGCAGTTCGACAGGGGGTACCGCCAATGAGCAGTTCTTC
>NA|14|NA|TRBV18|TRBJ2-1
CASSPSSTYNEQFF
TGTGCCAGCTCACCTTCTAGCACCTACAATGAGCAGTTCTTC
>NA|15|NA|TRBV7-8|TRBJ2-2
CASTTRIVVPGELFF
TGTGCCAGCACCACCCGAATAGTAGTCCCCGGGGAGCTGTTTTTT
>NA|11|NA|TRBV18|TRBJ2-3
CASLGADTQYF
TGTGCCAGCTTGGGGGCGGATACGCAGTATTTT
>NA|11|NA|TRBV20-1|TRBJ1-4
CSAGPNEKLFF
TGCAGTGCTGGGCCTAATGAAAAACTGTTTTTT
>TRBD1|15|NA|TRBV19|TRBJ1-2
CASTSTYGTADGYTF
TGTGCCAGTACGTCAACTTACGGGACAGCGGATGGCTACACCTTC
>NA|14|NA|TRBV7-2|TRBJ2-3
CASSRRGVTDTQYF
TGTGCCAGCAGCCGCAGGGGGGTCACAGATACGCAGTATTTT
>TRBD1|17|NA|TRBV3-1/TRBV3-2|TRBJ2-3
CASSQDLWGQGEDTQYF
TGTGCCAGCAGCCAAGATCTGTGGGGACAGGGGGAAGATACGCAGTATTTT
>NA|17|NA|TRBV14|TRBJ1-1
CASSLGGSLTRGTEAFF
TGTGCCAGCAGCCTCGGAGGCAGTCTCACGAGGGGGACTGAAGCTTTCTTT
>TRBD1|14|NA|TRBV30|TRBJ2-7
CASKGQGHSYEQYF
TGTGCCAGCAAGGGACAGGGCCATTCCTACGAGCAGTACTTC
>TRBD2|20|NA|TRBV27|TRBJ2-3
CASSLSISRTSGGVKDTQYF
TGTGCCAGCAGTTTATCGATATCGCGGACTAGCGGGGGGGTCAAGGATACGCAGTATTTT
>NA|14|NA|TRBV6-5|TRBJ1-2
CASRDYRANYGYTF
TGTGCCAGCAGAGACTACAGGGCTAACTATGGCTACACCTTC
>NA|15|few|TRBV13|TRBJ1-4
CASSNIRGVGEKLFF
TGTGCCAGCAGCAATATAAGGGGCGTTGGTGAAAAACTGTTTTTT
>NA|15|NA|TRBV7-2|TRBJ1-6
CASSVGGPNNSPLHF
TGTGCCAGCAGCGTGGGGGGTCCTAACAATTCACCCCTCCACTTT
>NA|14|NA|TRBV3-1/TRBV3-2|TRBJ1-5
CASSQAGGSQPQHF
TGTGCCAGCAGCCAAGCAGGCGGGAGTCAGCCCCAGCATTTT
>NA|12|NA|TRBV29-1|TRBJ2-1
CSVEERTDSQFF
TGCAGCGTTGAAGAACGGACTGATTCTCAGTTCTTC
>NA|15|once|TRBV5-1|TRBJ1-1
CASSLAGYRDGKAFF
TGCGCCAGCAGCTTGGCTGGGTACAGGGACGGCAAAGCTTTCTTT
>TRBD2|16|NA|TRBV7-8|TRBJ2-2
CASSPRLAGVTGELFF
TGTGCCAGCAGCCCAAGACTAGCGGGGGTAACCGGGGAGCTGTTTTTT
>TRBD1|12|NA|TRBV12-3/TRBV12-4|TRBJ1-2
CASSRGTVGYTF
TGTGCCAGCAGTCGGGGGACAGTTGGCTACACCTTC
>NA|16|NA|TRBV5-1|TRBJ2-7
CASSLGGLTLSYEQYF
TGCGCCAGCAGCTTGGGAGGGTTAACGTTATCCTACGAGCAGTACTTC
>TRBD2|15|NA|TRBV5-1|TRBJ2-7
CASSLDASGAYEQYF
TGCGCCAGCAGCTTGGATGCTAGCGGGGCCTACGAGCAGTACTTC
>NA|15|NA|TRBV18|TRBJ1-1
CASSPVNSRNTEAFF
TGTGCCAGCTCACCGGTGAACAGTAGGAACACTGAAGCTTTCTTT
>TRBD2|15|NA|TRBV3-1/TRBV3-2|TRBJ2-1
CAGGLLSPIHNEQFF
TGTGCCGGGGGACTACTATCTCCTATACACAATGAGCAGTTCTTC
>NA|15|NA|TRBV5-4|TRBJ1-5
CASSLAGYSNQPQHF
TGTGCCAGCAGCTTGGCGGGTTATAGCAATCAGCCCCAGCATTTT
>TRBD1|17|NA|TRBV6-2/TRBV6-3|TRBJ2-3
CASSYRTGGYGTDTQYF
TGTGCCAGCAGTTACCGGACAGGGGGCTATGGCACAGATACGCAGTATTTT
>NA|14|NA|TRBV25-1|TRBJ2-5
CASSERGGAETQYF
TGTGCCAGCAGTGAACGAGGCGGGGCAGAGACCCAGTACTTC
>NA|15|few|TRBV12-2|TRBJ1-1
CASRFLSGLNTEAFF
TGTGCAAGTCGCTTCCTGTCAGGGCTGAACACTGAAGCTTTCTTT
>TRBD2|16|NA|TRBV9|TRBJ2-5
CASSIGTSGGMETQYF
TGTGCCAGCAGCATCGGGACTAGCGGGGGGATGGAGACCCAGTACTTC
>TRBD2|16|NA|TRBV5-4|TRBJ2-3
CASSFGQRGATDTQYF
TGTGCCAGCAGCTTCGGCCAGCGGGGGGCCACAGATACGCAGTATTTT
>TRBD1|16|NA|TRBV2|TRBJ1-1
CASSLTGGEGNTEAFF
TGTGCCAGCAGTCTGACAGGGGGCGAGGGGAACACTGAAGCTTTCTTT
>TRBD1|15|few|TRBV27|TRBJ2-3
CASGWGQGFTDTQYF
TGTGCCAGCGGGTGGGGACAGGGGTTCACAGATACGCAGTATTTT
>TRBD1|14|NA|TRBV2|TRBJ1-2
CASSGQGPRYGYTF
TGTGCCAGCAGCGGACAGGGGCCTAGGTATGGCTACACCTTC
>NA|14|NA|TRBV3-1/TRBV3-2|TRBJ2-3
CASSFRGSTDTQYF
TGTGCCAGCAGTTTTAGGGGGAGCACAGATACGCAGTATTTT
>TRBD1|16|few|TRBV6-2/TRBV6-3|TRBJ1-5
CASSYSRQGFGQPQHF
TGTGCCAGCAGTTACTCCAGACAGGGATTCGGCCAGCCCCAGCATTTT
>NA|13|once|TRBV18|TRBJ1-1
CASTAMQDTEAFF
TGTGCCAGCACGGCAATGCAGGACACTGAAGCTTTCTTT
>TRBD1|15|NA|TRBV4-3|TRBJ2-7
CASSQDGDRVDEQYF
TGCGCCAGCAGCCAAGATGGGGACAGGGTGGATGAGCAGTACTTC
>TRBD1|15|NA|TRBV27|TRBJ1-6
CASSPGTGQNSPLHF
TGTGCCAGCAGTCCAGGGACAGGGCAGAATTCACCCCTCCACTTT
>TRBD1|17|NA|TRBV18|TRBJ2-6
CASSPKTGTSGANVLTF
TGTGCCAGCTCACCAAAGACAGGGACCTCTGGGGCCAACGTCCTGACTTTC
>TRBD2|18|NA|TRBV6-2/TRBV6-3|TRBJ2-5
CASSYSNIASGGRETQYF
TGTGCCAGCAGTTACTCGAATATAGCTAGCGGGGGGAGAGAGACCCAGTACTTC
>NA|20|NA|TRBV4-3|TRBJ2-3
CASSQDTLAIDGGRTDTQYF
TGCGCCAGCAGCCAAGACACCTTAGCTATAGACGGGGGGCGGACAGATACGCAGTATTTT
>NA|16|NA|TRBV5-4|TRBJ1-2
CASSLARKQGPYGYTF
TGTGCCAGCAGCTTGGCTAGGAAACAGGGCCCCTATGGCTACACCTTC
>TRBD2|17|NA|TRBV5-1|TRBJ2-1
CASSLGSGGVFYNEQFF
TGCGCCAGCAGTCTTGGTAGCGGGGGCGTTTTCTACAATGAGCAGTTCTTC
>TRBD2|15|NA|TRBV10-1|TRBJ2-1
CASSDSGLAGTEQFF
TGCGCCAGCAGTGATTCCGGACTAGCGGGTACTGAGCAGTTCTTC
>NA|13|NA|TRBV18|TRBJ1-4
CASSPLRGEKLFF
TGTGCCAGCTCACCACTTAGGGGGGAAAAACTGTTTTTT
>NA|14|NA|TRBV7-9|TRBJ2-6
CASTDSSGANVLTF
TGTGCCAGCACAGACAGCTCTGGGGCCAACGTCCTGACTTTC